A selection of T cell receptor beta chains follows, all from one sample in a study of T cell responses to AZD1222 COVID-19 vaccine. Assay: immunoSEQ multiplex PCR; the TCRdb copy retains only in-frame clones and omits some. Among some 170,000 clones listed, just under 90% were seen once. Sequencing used peripheral blood, obtained 28 days after the second dose of the MenACWY control vaccine. The origin of the receptors is an adult who received the MenACWY meningococcal vaccine as a control. CDR3s include the opening cysteine and the closing phenylalanine or tryptophan. The D gene is left open where the match is weak. Clone sizes are given selectively: once, few, many, or a class where the clone is expanded.

J	V	length	D	size	DNA	CDR3
TRBJ2-7	TRBV6-2/TRBV6-3	10	NA	NA	TGTGCCAGCAGCGACTACGAGCAGTACTTC	CASSDYEQYF
TRBJ2-7	TRBV10-1	16	NA	NA	TGCGCCAGCACAAGAAGTGGGCTCCCCAGCTCCTACGAGCAGTACTTC	CASTRSGLPSSYEQYF
TRBJ2-1	TRBV11-3	16	NA	NA	TGTGCCAGCAGCAGTAGGGGCGGGATCTCCTACAATGAGCAGTTCTTC	CASSSRGGISYNEQFF
TRBJ2-1	TRBV28	12	TRBD2	NA	TGTGCCAGCAGTCCCCTAGCGGGGGGGCAGTTCTTC	CASSPLAGGQFF
TRBJ2-7	TRBV7-2	14	TRBD1	NA	TGTGCCAGCAGTCCGGGACAGGGGCGCTACGAGCAGTACTTC	CASSPGQGRYEQYF
TRBJ1-6	TRBV6-5	15	TRBD1	NA	TGTGCCAGCAGTTACCGTCGACAGGGAGGCTTACCCCTCCACTTT	CASSYRRQGGLPLHF
TRBJ2-1	TRBV10-3	14	NA	once	TGTGCCATCAGGAACGGGCAGGGTAGCGATGAGCAGTTCTTC	CAIRNGQGSDEQFF
TRBJ2-5	TRBV28	12	NA	NA	TGTGCCAGCAGTAGGTCTGGAGAGACCCAGTACTTC	CASSRSGETQYF
TRBJ2-1	TRBV19	14	TRBD2	once	TGTGCCAGTACGGCGGGACTAATGACGGGTGAGCAGTTCTTC	CASTAGLMTGEQFF
TRBJ2-7	TRBV20-1	11	NA	NA	TGCAGTGCCCATAACGGCCGCGAGCAGTACTTC	CSAHNGREQYF
TRBJ1-2	TRBV15	14	NA	NA	TGTGCCACCAGCAGAGATCCGGACAGTTATGGCTACACCTTC	CATSRDPDSYGYTF
TRBJ2-7	TRBV6-4	15	TRBD1	NA	TGTGCCAGCAGTGTCTCCGGGACAGGGGGCGACGAGCAGTACTTC	CASSVSGTGGDEQYF
TRBJ1-1	TRBV7-2	14	TRBD1	NA	TGTGCCAGCAGCTTAGAGGGGGCGAGCACTGAAGCTTTCTTT	CASSLEGASTEAFF
TRBJ2-2	TRBV6-5	15	NA	NA	TGTGCCAGCACGGCCGAGGGCGGGGACACCGGGGAGCTGTTTTTT	CASTAEGGDTGELFF
TRBJ1-5	TRBV6-2/TRBV6-3	16	TRBD1	NA	TGTGCCAGCAGTTACGCAAAGGGACAGGGCAATCAGCCCCAGCATTTT	CASSYAKGQGNQPQHF
TRBJ1-2	TRBV11-2	14	NA	NA	TGTGCCAGCAGCCCGGACAGCGGTCTTTATGGCTACACCTTC	CASSPDSGLYGYTF
TRBJ1-6	TRBV9	14	NA	NA	TGTGCCAGCAGCGTAGACGTAGGCCCCGAACCCCTCCACTTT	CASSVDVGPEPLHF
TRBJ2-3	TRBV27	15	NA	NA	TGTGCCAGCAGTTTCGCCGGACCCCCCTGGGATACGCAGTATTTT	CASSFAGPPWDTQYF
TRBJ2-6	TRBV7-2	18	NA	NA	TGTGCCAGCAGCTTAACCCCTCCACCGAGCTCTGGGGCCAACGTCCTGACTTTC	CASSLTPPPSSGANVLTF
TRBJ1-4	TRBV11-2	17	NA	few	TGTGCCAGCAGCTTACTACCGGACCGTGCAACTAATGAAAAACTGTTTTTT	CASSLLPDRATNEKLFF
TRBJ1-6	TRBV18	18	NA	NA	TGTGCCAGCTCCCCTTATCCGCAGGGAGAAGGGCTAGGTTCACCCCTCCACTTT	CASSPYPQGEGLGSPLHF
TRBJ1-6	TRBV3-1/TRBV3-2	12	NA	once	TGTGCCAGCAGCCCGACAGATTCACCCCTCCACTTT	CASSPTDSPLHF
TRBJ1-1	TRBV6-5	14	NA	NA	TGTGCCAGCACATTCCAAGACCTGAACACTGAAGCTTTCTTT	CASTFQDLNTEAFF
TRBJ1-1	TRBV19	13	NA	NA	TGTGCCAGTAGTGTAGCAGAGAACACTGAAGCTTTCTTT	CASSVAENTEAFF
TRBJ1-6	TRBV28	16	NA	NA	TGTGCCAGCAGTTTAATCGGGGAGACCTATAATTCACCCCTCCACTTT	CASSLIGETYNSPLHF